Listed below are T cell receptor beta chains from one sample, sequenced in a study of T cell repertoires in cytomegalovirus infection. Each CDR3 protein is one row after TCRdb ran MiXCR on the reads. The repertoire holds roughly 190,000 distinct CDR3 sequences, with 9.5% as singletons. Sequencing was performed on PBMCs. These receptors all stem from a human donor in good health (CMV status not recorded). Some clones in this sample may be carry-over from other donors' samples. CDR3s include the opening cysteine and the closing phenylalanine or tryptophan. The D gene is left open where the match is weak. Rows may omit the clone size; those that give it use once, few, many or a size class.

j_call v_call d_call clone_size cdr3_nt cdr3_aa
TRBJ1-2 TRBV5-1 NA few TGCGCCAGCAGCTACGAGGGTGGCTATGGCTACACCTTC CASSYEGGYGYTF
TRBJ2-3 TRBV6-2/TRBV6-3 TRBD2 few TGTGCCAGCGATTTAGGACTAGCGGGAGCTCCCTCAGATACGCAGTATTTT CASDLGLAGAPSDTQYF
TRBJ1-2 TRBV9 NA few TGTGCCAGCAGCGACGCTCAAGTGTTTCGGGGCTACACCTTC CASSDAQVFRGYTF
TRBJ2-5 TRBV2 NA few TGTGCCAGCAGTGAACCCGTCAATTACGTCAGGCAAGAGACCCAGTACTTC CASSEPVNYVRQETQYF
TRBJ2-5 TRBV20-1 NA NA TGCAGTGCTCCGGTGGAGACCCAGTACTTC CSAPVETQYF
TRBJ1-6 TRBV7-2 NA many TGTGCCAGCAGCTTAGCAGGGCGGATCAATAATTCACCCCTCCACTTT CASSLAGRINNSPLHF
TRBJ1-1 TRBV30 NA NA TGTGCCTGGAGTGTACAGGACACTGAAGCTTTCTTT CAWSVQDTEAFF
TRBJ1-5 TRBV19 NA NA TGTGCCAGTAGTATGTCAGGGGTGAACCAGCCCCAGCATTTT CASSMSGVNQPQHF
TRBJ1-2 TRBV6-5 NA many TGTGCCAGCAGTTACGGGATTTGGGGAACCTACTATGGCTACACCTTC CASSYGIWGTYYGYTF
TRBJ2-1 TRBV6-2/TRBV6-3 NA many TGTGCCAGTTGTCCGCCCTACAATGAGCAGTTCTTC CASCPPYNEQFF
TRBJ1-6 TRBV5-1 TRBD1 NA TGCGCCAGCAGCTCAGGGACAGGAACCAGTTCACCCCTCCACTTT CASSSGTGTSSPLHF
TRBJ2-2 TRBV28 NA NA TGTGCCAGCAGTTTTGCAGGGCAGAACACCGGGGAGCTGTTTTTT CASSFAGQNTGELFF
TRBJ2-4 TRBV15 NA few TGTGCCACCAGCAGAGATTTAGGGGGCATTCAGTACTTC CATSRDLGGIQYF
TRBJ2-7 TRBV12-3/TRBV12-4 TRBD2 NA TGTGCCAGCAGTCCGCCTGGACTAGCGGGAGCTCTCGAGCAGTACTTC CASSPPGLAGALEQYF
TRBJ2-7 TRBV24-1 TRBD2 NA TGTGCCACCAGTGATTCCACTAGCGGGAGGGTCGGCGAGCAGTACTTC CATSDSTSGRVGEQYF
TRBJ2-7 TRBV2 NA few TGTGCCAGCAGTGAGGCCGGGGCACTATCCTACGAGCAGTACTTC CASSEAGALSYEQYF
TRBJ1-5 TRBV19 NA many TGTGCCAGTATCCCGGGACCCATTCATGGGCCCCAGCATTTT CASIPGPIHGPQHF